The 29 T cell receptor beta chains given below trace back to one sample, sequenced in a study of blood T cell repertoires in COVID-19 (dated by TCRdb to about 2020). The library came from the immunoSEQ multiplex PCR assay. In TCRdb, the immuneACCESS table is reduced to in-frame sequences with V and J assigned. These tables do not hold every clone; where another copy was compared, an unresolved V gene accounts for under half, and the others remain unexplained. The sample contains more than 75,000 clones, around 90% of them found a single time. Of the sample, more than 2% falls within the top ten clones. Input material: peripheral blood. All receptors derive from a man over 45 with acute or convalescent COVID-19.

This clone appeared once. The chain joins TRBV6-2 or TRBV6-3 to TRBJ1-3; possibly TRBD1 for D (5 bases). Trimming left V 6 bases short and J 0 bases short, with 12 bases between. Germline values: CDR1 MNHEY, CDR2 SVGEGT. The CDR3 contains 15 residues. DNA of the CDR3: TGTGCCAGCAGCCTCGACAGAACCTCTGGAAACACCATATATTTT. Encoded protein: CASSLDRTSGNTIYF.

This rearrangement joins TRBV5-1 to TRBJ2-7, with 7 bases fitting TRBD1. This CDR3 is 15 amino acids long. Germline V gene sequence: CDR1 SGHRS, CDR2 YFSETQ. V lost 4 bases, J lost 0 bases, and 7 bases stayed unmatched. CDR3 nucleotide sequence: TGCGCCAGCAGCCTATGGACAGGTAGCTCCTACGAGCAGTACGTC. Translated: CASSLWTGSSYEQYV.

The rearrangement joins TRBV11-3 to TRBJ2-3; D is unclear. Germline assignment: CDR1 SGHNT and CDR2 YENEEA. This CDR3 contains 12 residues. V was trimmed by 8 bases and J by 2 bases, leaving 8 bases between them. The CDR3 spells CASEGDTDTQYF. For the CDR3, the DNA is TGTGCCAGCGAAGGAGACACAGATACGCAGTATTTT.

The rearrangement uses TRBV29-1 and TRBJ2-3; 7 bases map to TRBD2. Germline assignment: CDR1 SQVTM and CDR2 ANQGSEA. This CDR3 contains 16 residues. V lost 0 bases, J lost 2 bases, and 8 bases stayed unmatched. The CDR3 sequence: CSVEEGTSAFTDTQYF. CDR3 DNA sequence: TGCAGCGTTGAAGAGGGCACTAGCGCTTTCACAGATACGCAGTATTTT.

J is TRBJ1-1 and V is TRBV5-1; the D gene is possibly TRBD1 (5 bases). The CDR3 covers 14 residues. Trimming cost V 4 bases and J 2 bases, with 12 bases left between them. Germline loops: CDR1 SGHRS, CDR2 YFSETQ. The CDR3 nucleotides are TGCGCCAGCAGCCCCAGGGAGGGAAACACTGAAGCTTTCTTT. It translates to CASSPREGNTEAFF.

The chain links TRBV7-2 to TRBJ2-2, with 8 bases that match TRBD2. This CDR3 is built from 14 residues. Germline V gene data show CDR1 as SGHTA and CDR2 as FQGNSA. The trim removed 0 bases at V and 7 bases at J, leaving 1 base unmatched. The CDR3 loop reads CASSLAGGVGELFF. The CDR3 region has the DNA TGTGCCAGCAGCTTAGCCGGGGGGGTCGGGGAGCTGTTTTTT.

V is TRBV3-1 (or the pseudogene TRBV3-2) and J is TRBJ2-5; 7 positions agree with TRBD2. Germline V gives CDR1 LGHDT, CDR2 YNNKEL (reference sequence). Germline trimming cut 4 bases from V and 2 bases from J; bases unmatched to any gene: 7. This CDR3 comprises 15 residues. The CDR3 spells CASSRAGAGQETQYF. The CDR3 DNA follows: TGTGCCAGCAGCCGCGCAGGAGCGGGACAAGAGACCCAGTACTTC.

The chain combines TRBV7-9 with TRBJ1-3; the D is unclear. The germline V gene has CDR1 SEHNR and CDR2 FQNEAQ (reference sequence). The germline V and J ends were trimmed by 4 bases and 8 bases, with 6 bases remaining between them. The CDR3 has 11 residues. CDR3 residues: CASSSSHTIYF. The CDR3 nucleotides read TGTGCCAGCAGCTCCTCCCACACCATATATTTT.

This chain connects TRBV28 to TRBJ1-1, with 8 nucleotides matching TRBD1. Unmatched junction bases numbered 9, after V lost 3 bases and J lost 0 bases. Germline V gene data show CDR1 as MDHEN and CDR2 as SYDVKM. The CDR3 spans 17 residues. CDR3 residues: CASSFTRGPRMNTEAFF. Here the CDR3 DNA reads TGTGCCAGCAGTTTTACCAGGGGGCCTCGTATGAACACTGAAGCTTTCTTT.

CDR3 protein: CASSAPGTGVEKLFF. The DNA for the CDR3 is TGTGCCAGCAGTGCTCCCGGGACAGGGGTTGAAAAACTGTTTTTT. The rearrangement uses TRBV27 and TRBJ1-4; 10 nucleotides agree with TRBD1. The CDR3 is made up of 15 amino acids. Germline-derived CDR1 and CDR2 are MNHEY and SMNVEV (reference sequence). The V and J ends lost 5 bases and 7 bases, in that order; junction bases with no gene match: 7.

The CDR3 nucleotides are TGTGCCAGCAGCGTCCCGGGGGGGCTAGCGGGAGGTCGAGGAAACATTCAGTACTTC. It translates to CASSVPGGLAGGRGNIQYF. The gene calls are TRBV9 and TRBJ2-4, with 11 bases that match TRBD2. Trimming at V came to 2 bases and at J to 6 bases, leaving 16 bases not matched to a gene. CDR3 length: 19 residues. Germline V gene lookup returns CDR1 SGDLS and CDR2 YYNGEE.

This rearrangement joins TRBV10-3 to TRBJ2-4; D is ambiguous. The germline gives CDR1 ENHRY, CDR2 SYGVKD. The CDR3 loop spans 15 amino acids. The V gene lost 3 bases and the J gene lost 0 bases, with 9 bases spanning the gap. The CDR3 loop reads CAISDSVLAKNIQYF. The CDR3 coding sequence is TGTGCCATCAGTGACAGCGTTCTAGCCAAAAACATTCAGTACTTC.

The chain is built from TRBV19 and TRBJ2-5; D is perhaps TRBD2 (5 bases). The CDR3 extends over 13 amino acids. Germline CDR1 LNHDA, CDR2 SQIVND (reference sequence). Trimming shortened V by 3 bases and J by 2 bases, and 7 bases separated the two germline ends. The CDR3 sequence is CASSISGQETQYF. CDR3 in DNA: TGTGCCAGTAGTATTTCGGGACAAGAGACCCAGTACTTC. Full variable domain (outside the CDR3, taken from reference TRBV19 and TRBJ2-5): DGGITQSPKYLFRKEGQNVTLSCEQNLNHDAMYWYRQDPGQGLRLIYYSQIVNDFQKGDIAEGYSVSREKKESFPLTVTSAQKNPTAFYLCASSISGQETQYFGPGTRLLVL.

The gene calls are TRBV2 and TRBJ2-7; 11 bases line up with TRBD2. The CDR3 has 17 amino acids. Germline CDR1 SNHLY, CDR2 FYNNEI. V gave up 2 bases and J gave up 2 bases; unmatched junction bases: 8. As DNA, the CDR3 is TGTGCCAGCAGTGAATGGCTAGCGGGAGGCCTCGCCTACGAGCAGTACTTC. It specifies CASSEWLAGGLAYEQYF.

The chain couples TRBV4-1 to TRBJ2-5; 9 bases align to TRBD2. V lost 3 bases and J lost 4; bases outside the gene matches: 3. Germline lookup yields CDR1 MGHRA and CDR2 YSYEKL. The CDR3 loop spans 14 amino acids. CDR3 nucleotides: TGCGCCAGCAGCCAGGTAGCGGGAGTAGAGACCCAGTACTTC. Protein product: CASSQVAGVETQYF.

In regard to this clone: Relative to the germline gene, one junction end is altered; a read error may explain this. The chain couples TRBV5-8 to TRBJ1-4; D may be TRBD1 (5 bases). The CDR3 contains 15 residues. Germline V gene data show CDR1 as SGHTS and CDR2 as YDEGEE. CDR3 region: CASSPGQGKNERLFF. CDR3 bases: TGTGCCAGCAGCCCAGGACAAGGGAAGAATGAAAGACTGTTTTTT.

The CDR3 loop is CASSFLESTEAFF. In nucleotides, the CDR3 is TGTGCCAGCAGTTTCCTAGAGAGCACTGAAGCTTTCTTT. This chain connects TRBV27 to TRBJ1-1, with D uncertain. V gave up 3 bases and J gave up 4 bases, with 9 bases separating them. The CDR3 spans 13 residues. Per the germline V gene, CDR1 is MNHEY and CDR2 is SMNVEV (reference sequence).

This chain connects TRBV6-5 to TRBJ1-2, with D perhaps TRBD1 (5 bases). CDR1 MNHEY and CDR2 SVGAGI come from the germline V gene. Trimming cost V 7 bases and J 2 bases, with 17 bases left between them. This CDR3 spans 15 amino acids. CDR3 in DNA: TGTGCCAGCACCTTAGGCGGGGGAACCAACTATGGCTACACCTTC. Translated: CASTLGGGTNYGYTF.

V is TRBV28 and J is TRBJ1-5, with D perhaps TRBD1 (6 bases). The CDR3 consists of 15 residues. Trimming cost V 0 bases and J 2 bases, with 8 bases left between them. Looked up from germline, CDR1 is MDHEN and CDR2 is SYDVKM. This CDR3 is CASSLWGAGNQPQHF. The DNA for the CDR3 is TGTGCCAGCAGTTTATGGGGGGCAGGCAATCAGCCCCAGCATTTT.

The chain joins TRBV24-1 to TRBJ1-6; possible D gene TRBD1, 6 bases. V was clipped by 4 bases and J by 5 bases, with 14 bases between them. The germline V gene has CDR1 KGHDR and CDR2 SFDVKD. This CDR3 contains 16 residues. The CDR3 spells CATSETGSRDNSPLHF. The CDR3 coding sequence is TGTGCCACCAGTGAAACAGGGAGTCGAGATAATTCACCCCTCCACTTT.

V and J are TRBV6-5 and TRBJ1-2; 8 nucleotides match TRBD1. Looked up from germline, CDR1 is MNHEY and CDR2 is SVGAGI. The CDR3 is 12 amino acids. After removal of 9 bases from V and 2 bases from J, the junction contained 2 bases not matched to a gene. The CDR3 region is CASRTGNYGYTF. The CDR3 nucleotides are TGTGCCAGTAGGACAGGGAACTATGGCTACACCTTC.

This clone was counted a single time. The CDR3 is CASSPARGSGNTIYF. CDR3 DNA sequence: TGTGCCAGCAGCCCCGCCAGGGGGTCCGGAAACACCATATATTTT. This chain uses TRBV11-2 with TRBJ1-3; 7 bases align to TRBD1. CDR1 and CDR2 (germline): SGHAT, FQNNGV. Trimming removed 5 bases from V and 4 bases from J; junction bases left unmatched: 8. The CDR3 length is 15 residues. Based on the CDR3 plus reference TRBV11-2 and TRBJ1-3, the full variable domain is EAGVAQSPRYKIIEKRQSVAFWCNPISGHATLYWYQQILGQGPKLLIQFQNNGVVDDSQLPKDRFSAERLKGVDSTLKIQPAKLEDSAVYLCASSPARGSGNTIYFGEGSWLTVV.

This clone has only one observation. This chain links TRBV4-3 with TRBJ2-1, with 8 bases matching TRBD2. V dropped 2 bases and J dropped 8; count of bases not matched to a gene: 8. Germline V gives CDR1 LGHNA, CDR2 YSLEER. The CDR3 loop spans 15 amino acids. The CDR3 reads CASSQLAGPGDEQFF. DNA of the CDR3: TGCGCCAGCAGCCAATTAGCGGGGCCGGGGGATGAGCAGTTCTTC.

The CDR3 is CAWSVRPSSSDTQYF. The CDR3 bases are TGTGCCTGGAGTGTCCGTCCCTCTAGCTCAGATACGCAGTATTTT. The chain couples TRBV30 to TRBJ2-3; a possible D gene is TRBD2 (5 bases). CDR3 length equals 15 residues. Between the trimmed V and J ends, which lost 0 bases and 4 bases, there was a span of 14 bases. The germline V gene has CDR1 GTSNPN and CDR2 SVGIG (reference sequence).

The sample holds a few counts of this clone. V and J are TRBV7-9 and TRBJ1-1, with 9 nucleotides matching TRBD1. This CDR3 contains 16 residues. With 0 bases clipped from V and 7 bases from J, the junction kept 9 bases outside the gene matches. Germline CDR1 is SEHNR and CDR2 is FQNEAQ (reference sequence). In DNA form, the CDR3 reads TGTGCCAGCAGCTTAGCTGACAGGGGGATCGTAAGTGAAGCTTTCTTT. Its translation is CASSLADRGIVSEAFF.

The J gene is TRBJ1-2, the V gene TRBV6-2 or TRBV6-3; possibly TRBD1 for D (6 bases). Germline-derived CDR1 and CDR2 are MNHEY and SVGEGT. The ends were cut back, 5 bases at V and 0 bases at J, with 16 bases in the middle. The CDR3 contains 16 residues. CDR3: CASSRTGQPANYGYTF. CDR3 DNA: TGTGCCAGCAGTCGTACCGGACAGCCAGCTAACTATGGCTACACCTTC.

This chain connects TRBV29-1 to TRBJ1-6, with 7 bases identical to TRBD1. Losses at the gene ends were 7 bases for V and 2 bases for J; bases not matched to a gene: 11. The germline gives CDR1 SQVTM, CDR2 ANQGSEA. The CDR3 runs 16 residues. The CDR3 protein is CSDRQGTVPYNSPLHF. The CDR3 region has the DNA TGCAGCGACCGACAGGGAACCGTCCCCTATAATTCACCCCTCCACTTT. Full variable domain (missing parts from reference TRBV29-1 and TRBJ1-6): SAVISQKPSRDICQRGTSLTIQCQVDSQVTMMFWYRQQPGQSLTLIATANQGSEATYESGFVIDKFPISRPNLTFSTLTVSNMSPEDSSIYLCSDRQGTVPYNSPLHFGNGTRLTVT.

V is TRBV7-3 and J is TRBJ2-1; 11 bases are shared with TRBD2. The ends lost 2 bases at V and 5 bases at J; junction bases unmatched: 2. From germline, CDR1 is SGHTA and CDR2 FQGTGA. The CDR3 is made up of 15 amino acids. CDR3 sequence: CASSLGTSGHNEQFF. The CDR3 DNA reads as TGTGCCAGCAGCTTAGGGACTAGCGGACACAATGAGCAGTTCTTC.

This chain joins TRBV3-1 (or the pseudogene TRBV3-2) and TRBJ2-1; a weak D match, TRBD1 (5 bases). The length of the CDR3 is 13 residues. From germline, CDR1 is LGHDT and CDR2 YNNKEL (reference sequence). The V gene lost 0 bases and the J gene lost 9 bases, with 9 bases spanning the gap. The CDR3 DNA reads as TGTGCCAGCAGCCAAGACAGGGTCGGTGAGCAGTTCTTC. Its protein is CASSQDRVGEQFF.